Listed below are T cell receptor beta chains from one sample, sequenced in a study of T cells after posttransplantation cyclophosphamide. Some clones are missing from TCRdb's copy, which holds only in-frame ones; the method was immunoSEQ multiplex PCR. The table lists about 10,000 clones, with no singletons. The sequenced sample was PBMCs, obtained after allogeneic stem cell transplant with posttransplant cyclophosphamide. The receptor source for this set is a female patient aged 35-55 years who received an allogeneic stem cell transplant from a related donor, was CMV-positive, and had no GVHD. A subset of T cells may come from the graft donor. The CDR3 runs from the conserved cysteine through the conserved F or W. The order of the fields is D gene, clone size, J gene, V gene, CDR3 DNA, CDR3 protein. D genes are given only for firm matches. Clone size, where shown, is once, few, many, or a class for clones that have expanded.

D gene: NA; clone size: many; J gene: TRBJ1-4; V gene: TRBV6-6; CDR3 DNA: TGTGCCAGCAGCCGACAGTTGACTAATGAAAAACTGTTTTTT; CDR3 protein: CASSRQLTNEKLFF
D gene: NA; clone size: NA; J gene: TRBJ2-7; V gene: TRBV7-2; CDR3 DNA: TGTGCCAGCAGTTCCTACTACGAGCAGTACTTC; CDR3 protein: CASSSYYEQYF
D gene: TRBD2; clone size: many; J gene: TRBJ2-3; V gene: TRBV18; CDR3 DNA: TGTGCCAGCTCCGAGGGACTAGCGGGACCAGATACGCAGTATTTT; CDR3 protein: CASSEGLAGPDTQYF
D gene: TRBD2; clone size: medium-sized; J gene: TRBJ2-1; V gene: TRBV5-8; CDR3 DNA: TGTGCCAGCAGCTTGGCCTCGGGGGGGCATGAGCAGTTCTTC; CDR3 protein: CASSLASGGHEQFF
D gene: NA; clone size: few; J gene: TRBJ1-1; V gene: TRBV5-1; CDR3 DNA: TGCGCCAGCAGCTTTAAGTACAGAAACACTGAAGCTTTCTTT; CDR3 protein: CASSFKYRNTEAFF
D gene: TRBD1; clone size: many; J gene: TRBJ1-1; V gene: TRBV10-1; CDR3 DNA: TGCGCCAGCAGTCCTACAGGGGCAGGCACTGAAGCTTTCTTT; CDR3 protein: CASSPTGAGTEAFF
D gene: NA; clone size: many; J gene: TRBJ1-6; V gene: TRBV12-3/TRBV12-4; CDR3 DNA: TGTGCCAGCAGTTTATCCCCTTATAATTCACCCCTCCACTTT; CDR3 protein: CASSLSPYNSPLHF
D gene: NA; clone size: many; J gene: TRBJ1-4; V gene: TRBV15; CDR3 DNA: TGTGCCACCAGCAGAGAGCAGGGGTGGGAGGAAAAACTGTTTTTT; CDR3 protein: CATSREQGWEEKLFF
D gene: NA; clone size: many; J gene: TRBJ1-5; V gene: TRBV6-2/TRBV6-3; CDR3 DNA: TGTGCCAGCAGTTACGCTGGGTTCGCAGGGGCCTCCCAGCCCCAGCATTTT; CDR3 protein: CASSYAGFAGASQPQHF
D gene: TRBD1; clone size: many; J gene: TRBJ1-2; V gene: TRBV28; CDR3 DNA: TGTGCCAGCAGTTCCGCCGGGACAGAAGGGAACTATGGCTACACCTTC; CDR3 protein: CASSSAGTEGNYGYTF
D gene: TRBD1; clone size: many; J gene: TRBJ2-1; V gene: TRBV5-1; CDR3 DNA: TGCGCCAGCAGCTTCGATGAAACCAGGGGGCTACCTTACAATGAGCAGTTCTTC; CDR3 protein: CASSFDETRGLPYNEQFF
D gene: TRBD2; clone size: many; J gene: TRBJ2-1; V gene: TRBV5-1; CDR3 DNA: TGCGCCAGCAGCACCGGACTAGCGGGGAGGGATGAGCAGTTCTTC; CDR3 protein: CASSTGLAGRDEQFF
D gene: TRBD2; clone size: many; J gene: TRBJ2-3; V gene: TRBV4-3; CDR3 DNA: TGCGCCAGCAGCCAAGATAGCGGGGGGTTAAGACGCGATACGCAGTATTTT; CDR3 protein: CASSQDSGGLRRDTQYF
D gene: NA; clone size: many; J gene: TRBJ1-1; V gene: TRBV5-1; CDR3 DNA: TGCGCCAGCAGCTTGGCAGGGAGGGGTGGAACTGAAGCTTTCTTT; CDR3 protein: CASSLAGRGGTEAFF
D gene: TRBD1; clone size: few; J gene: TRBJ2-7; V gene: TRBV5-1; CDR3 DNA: TGCGCCAGCAGCTTGGGGGGGACAGGTTCCTACGAGCAGTACTTC; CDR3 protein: CASSLGGTGSYEQYF
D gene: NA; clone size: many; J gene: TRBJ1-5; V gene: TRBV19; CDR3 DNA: TGTGCCAGTAGTATCTCGGGGGGCGATCAGCCCCAGCATTTT; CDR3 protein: CASSISGGDQPQHF
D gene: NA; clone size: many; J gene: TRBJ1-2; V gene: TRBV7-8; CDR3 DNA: TGTGCCAGCGGGGCAGGGTCCTATGGCTACACCTTC; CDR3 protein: CASGAGSYGYTF
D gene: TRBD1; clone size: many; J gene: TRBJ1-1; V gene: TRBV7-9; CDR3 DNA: TGTGCCAGCAGCTGGACAGGGGCTAACACTGAAGCTTTCTTT; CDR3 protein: CASSWTGANTEAFF
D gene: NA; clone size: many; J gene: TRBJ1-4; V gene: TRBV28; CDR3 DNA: TGTGCCAGCAGTTTTTCGGTCGGTACCACCGAAGAAAAACTGTTTTTT; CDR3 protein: CASSFSVGTTEEKLFF
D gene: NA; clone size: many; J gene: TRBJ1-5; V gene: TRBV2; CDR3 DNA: TGTGCCAGCAGGCCTTACGAGGGGCACAATCAGCCCCAGCATTTT; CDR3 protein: CASRPYEGHNQPQHF
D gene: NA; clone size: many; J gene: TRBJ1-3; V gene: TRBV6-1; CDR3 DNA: TGTGCCAGCTCGGGGTGGCCCGGGACTGGAAACACCATATATTTT; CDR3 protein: CASSGWPGTGNTIYF